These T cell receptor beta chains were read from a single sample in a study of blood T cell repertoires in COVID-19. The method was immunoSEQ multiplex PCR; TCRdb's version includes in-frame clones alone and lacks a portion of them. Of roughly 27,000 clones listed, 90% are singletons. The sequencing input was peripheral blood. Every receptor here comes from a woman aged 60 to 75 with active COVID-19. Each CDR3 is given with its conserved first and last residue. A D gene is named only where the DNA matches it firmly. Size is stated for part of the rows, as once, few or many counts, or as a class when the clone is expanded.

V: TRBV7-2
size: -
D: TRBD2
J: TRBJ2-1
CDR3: CASSYTSGNRYNEQFF
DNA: TGTGCCAGCAGCTACACTAGCGGGAATCGCTACAATGAGCAGTTCTTC

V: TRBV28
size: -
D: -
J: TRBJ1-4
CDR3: CASSLYRERNEKLFF
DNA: TGTGCCAGCAGTTTATACCGGGAGAGGAATGAAAAACTGTTTTTT

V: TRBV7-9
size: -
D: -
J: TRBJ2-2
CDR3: CASSSTENTGELFF
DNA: TGTGCCAGCAGCTCGACAGAGAACACCGGGGAGCTGTTTTTT

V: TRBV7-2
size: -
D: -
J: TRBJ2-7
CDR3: CASSPTDSYSEQYF
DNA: TGTGCCAGCAGCCCGACGGACAGTTACAGCGAGCAGTACTTC

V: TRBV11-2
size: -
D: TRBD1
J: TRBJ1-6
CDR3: CASSLADRGPSPLHF
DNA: TGTGCCAGCAGCTTGGCCGACAGGGGGCCTTCACCCCTCCACTTT

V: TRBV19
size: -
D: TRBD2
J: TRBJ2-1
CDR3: CASSPTSGAYNEQFF
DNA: TGTGCCAGTAGCCCGACTAGCGGGGCTTACAATGAGCAGTTCTTC

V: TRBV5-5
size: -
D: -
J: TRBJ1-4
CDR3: CASSLVQNNEKLFF
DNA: TGTGCCAGCAGCTTGGTTCAGAATAATGAAAAACTGTTTTTT

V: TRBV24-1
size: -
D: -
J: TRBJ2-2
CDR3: CATNPGGTGELFF
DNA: TGTGCCACCAACCCAGGGGGGACCGGGGAGCTGTTTTTT

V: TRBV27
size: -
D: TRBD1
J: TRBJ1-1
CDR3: CASSLRDRGQDEAFF
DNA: TGTGCCAGCAGTCTAAGGGACAGGGGGCAGGATGAAGCTTTCTTT

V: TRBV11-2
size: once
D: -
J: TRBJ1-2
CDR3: CASSLGLGSRGERNYGYTF
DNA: TGTGCCAGCAGCTTAGGGCTCGGGAGCAGAGGAGAGCGAAACTATGGCTACACCTTC

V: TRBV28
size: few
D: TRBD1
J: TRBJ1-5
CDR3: CASKPIRQGGGNQPQHF
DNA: TGTGCCAGTAAACCTATTAGACAGGGTGGTGGCAATCAGCCCCAGCATTTT

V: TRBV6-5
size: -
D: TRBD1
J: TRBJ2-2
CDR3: CASSPPRGTGELFF
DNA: TGTGCCAGCAGCCCACCCAGGGGGACCGGGGAGCTGTTTTTT

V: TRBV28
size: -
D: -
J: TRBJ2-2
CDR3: CASTAPVPSGELFF
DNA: TGTGCCAGCACCGCACCGGTACCATCCGGGGAGCTGTTTTTT

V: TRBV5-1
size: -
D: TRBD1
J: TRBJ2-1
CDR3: CASSLGQGAWYEQFF
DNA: TGCGCCAGCAGCTTGGGCCAGGGGGCTTGGTATGAGCAGTTCTTC

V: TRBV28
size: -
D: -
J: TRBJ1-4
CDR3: CASSLTRVNEKLFF
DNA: TGTGCCAGCAGTTTAACCAGGGTAAATGAAAAACTGTTTTTT

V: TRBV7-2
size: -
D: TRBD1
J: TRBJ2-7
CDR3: CASNVGTGGYEQYF
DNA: TGTGCCAGCAACGTCGGGACAGGGGGCTACGAGCAGTACTTC

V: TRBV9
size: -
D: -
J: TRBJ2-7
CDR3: CASRLGGALSHEQYF
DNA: TGTGCCAGCAGACTTGGGGGGGCCTTATCCCACGAGCAGTACTTC

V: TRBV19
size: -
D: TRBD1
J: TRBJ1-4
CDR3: CASSITGTGAGVIKLFF
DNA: TGTGCCAGTAGTATAACCGGGACAGGGGCCGGAGTGATTAAACTGTTTTTT